These 8 T cell receptor beta chains share one sample of origin, sequenced in a study of identifying expanded T cells in peripheral blood. Profiled with immunoSEQ multiplex PCR; TCRdb holds only in-frame clones, not every one. This sample has 70,000 or so clones, with roughly 90% found just once. Sequencing was performed on blood. The receptors stem from a person aged 18 to 75 in good health.

This clone showed up just once. The genes are TRBV5-1 and TRBJ2-6; TRBD1 might be the D (6 bases). CDR1 is SGHRS and CDR2 is YFSETQ in the germline V gene. CDR3 length: 14 residues. Deletions cut 4 bases from V and 2 bases from J, with 7 bases between. This chain's CDR3 is CASSEGAGANVLTF. As DNA, the CDR3 is TGCGCCAGCAGCGAGGGGGCTGGGGCCAACGTCCTGACTTTC.

This chain connects TRBV5-1 to TRBJ2-3, with D unclear. Germline loops: CDR1 SGHRS, CDR2 YFSETQ. The CDR3 runs to 16 residues. V was shortened by 0 bases and J by 0 bases, with 11 bases between the two germline ends. This CDR3 is CASSLEGYPSTDTQYF. CDR3 DNA sequence: TGCGCCAGCAGCTTGGAGGGATACCCTAGCACAGATACGCAGTATTTT. Drawing the rest from reference TRBV5-1 and TRBJ2-3, the complete variable domain is KAGVTQTPRYLIKTRGQQVTLSCSPISGHRSVSWYQQTPGQGLQFLFEYFSETQRNKGNFPGRFSGRQFSNSRSEMNVSTLELGDSALYLCASSLEGYPSTDTQYFGPGTRLTVL.

This chain uses TRBV9 with TRBJ2-7; TRBD1 might be the D (6 bases). Germline V gives CDR1 SGDLS, CDR2 YYNGEE. The germline V and J ends were trimmed by 4 bases and 1 base, with 12 bases remaining between them. This CDR3 has 14 residues. The CDR3 DNA sequence: TGTGCCAGCAGCCTAGGGGACACGTCCTACGAGCAGTACTTC. Translation gives CASSLGDTSYEQYF.

This clone was recorded a few times. Within the sample, other DNA sequences also encode this same CDR3. The gene calls are TRBV9 and TRBJ2-2, with unresolved D. Trimming cost V 0 bases and J 7 bases, with 4 bases left between them. Germline V CDR1 and CDR2: SGDLS, YYNGEE. The CDR3 sequence is 12 residues long. In DNA, the CDR3 is TGTGCCAGCAGCGTAGTAAACGGGGAGCTGTTTTTT. Amino acids: CASSVVNGELFF.

The chain is built from TRBV6-1 and TRBJ1-5, with D possibly being TRBD1 (6 bases). The CDR3 contains 13 residues. The V gene lost 2 bases and the J gene lost 7 bases, with 9 bases spanning the gap. Germline V gene sequence: CDR1 MNHNS, CDR2 SASEGT. The CDR3 reads CASSEMDSQPQHF. CDR3 in DNA: TGTGCCAGCAGTGAAATGGACAGCCAGCCCCAGCATTTT.

This clone was found a few times. The chain links TRBV4-2 to TRBJ1-2; a possible D gene is TRBD1 (6 bases). CDR1 is LGHNA and CDR2 is YNFKEQ in the germline V gene. Trimming stripped 0 bases from V and 4 bases from J, with 18 bases between. This CDR3 region has 17 residues. The CDR3: CASSQELQGNEGYGYTF. The CDR3 DNA sequence: TGTGCCAGCAGCCAAGAATTACAGGGAAATGAGGGCTATGGCTACACCTTC.

This sequence joins TRBV9 and TRBJ2-3, with D perhaps TRBD1 (6 bases). Germline V gives CDR1 SGDLS, CDR2 YYNGEE. The CDR3 consists of 16 residues. Trimming removed 5 bases at V and 4 bases at J, with 20 bases between. The CDR3 reads CASSRSGPGASDTQYF. The CDR3 region has the DNA TGTGCCAGCAGTCGATCAGGGCCAGGGGCATCAGATACGCAGTATTTT.

V and J are TRBV23-1 and TRBJ2-2; TRBD2 matches 9 bases. TRBV23-1 is given ORF status, its function remaining uncertain. This CDR3 is built from 18 residues. Trimming cost V 5 bases and J 6 bases; bases outside gene matches: 16. Written as DNA, the CDR3 is TGCGCCAGCAGTGAGTACGGCATCAGCGGGAGGTGGCCCGGGGAGCTGTTTTTT. Its protein is CASSEYGISGRWPGELFF.